The 24 T cell receptor beta chains listed next were all sequenced from one sample in a study of early stage breast cancer tumors. Clones were read by immunoSEQ multiplex PCR, and TCRdb kept only the in-frame ones, dropping some. The sample lists approximately 11,000 clones, about 78% occurring once. Sequencing was performed on breast tumor tissue. These receptors were taken from a person in their 40s with breast cancer.

The V and J genes are TRBV4-1 and TRBJ2-6; D may be TRBD2 (6 bases). Trimming stripped 1 base from V and 0 bases from J, with 10 bases between. The length of the CDR3 is 17 residues. Germline CDR1 MGHRA, CDR2 YSYEKL. The CDR3 spells CASSQGEANSGANVLTF. DNA of the CDR3: TGCGCCAGCAGCCAAGGGGAGGCAAACTCTGGGGCCAACGTCCTGACTTTC.

The V call is TRBV11-1, the J call TRBJ2-3, with D possibly TRBD2 on 5 matching bases. The CDR3 runs to 17 residues. Germline loops: CDR1 SGHAT, CDR2 FQDESV (reference sequence). Trimming removed 0 bases at V and 4 bases at J, with 17 bases between. The CDR3 nucleotides read TGTGCCAGCAGCTTAGCTCCGGCGGGCCAGCTCCCAGATACGCAGTATTTT. Encoded protein: CASSLAPAGQLPDTQYF. Full variable domain (remainder filled in from reference TRBV11-1 and TRBJ2-3): EAEVAQSPRYKITEKSQAVAFWCDPISGHATLYWYRQILGQGPELLVQFQDESVVDDSQLPKDRFSAERLKGVDSTLKIQPAELGDSAMYLCASSLAPAGQLPDTQYFGPGTRLTVL.

The chain combines TRBV6-5 with TRBJ2-7; TRBD2 agrees at 8 bases. The V segment lost 2 bases and the J segment 4 bases; nucleotides outside the gene matches: 7. CDR1 is MNHEY, CDR2 SVGAGI, per germline. The CDR3 length is 15 residues. The DNA for the CDR3 is TGTGCCAGCAGTTACGGTTTCGAGCGGGGGTACGAGCAGTACTTC. Translating gives CASSYGFERGYEQYF.

This clone occurred a few times. The genes are TRBV4-1 and TRBJ2-7, with a possible D match to TRBD2 (5 bases). CDR3 length: 14 amino acids. Germline V lookup: CDR1 MGHRA, CDR2 YSYEKL. V was clipped by 2 bases and J by 1 base, with 9 bases between them. The CDR3 spells CASSQPLVSYEQYF. The CDR3 DNA is TGCGCCAGCAGCCAACCACTAGTGTCCTACGAGCAGTACTTC.

The V and J genes are TRBV5-7 and TRBJ2-7; D tentatively reads TRBD1 or TRBD2 (6 bases each). TRBV5-7 is recorded as an ORF, its role being uncertain. Trimming took off 0 bases at V and 2 bases at J, with 18 bases between the two ends. The CDR3 spans 17 residues. Written as DNA, the CDR3 is TGTGCCAGCAGCTTGGGGGGGCGGGGTCCCCCACCCTACGAGCAGTACTTC. This encodes CASSLGGRGPPPYEQYF.

This clone has a single count. V and J are TRBV29-1 and TRBJ2-3; D not certain. The CDR3 consists of 11 residues. Germline V gene data show CDR1 as SQVTM and CDR2 as ANQGSEA. The V and J ends lost 8 bases and 8 bases respectively, with 14 bases between them. DNA of the CDR3: TGCAGCTTCACCCCCGGCTCTACGCAGTATTTT. Encoded protein: CSFTPGSTQYF.

The chain links TRBV2 to TRBJ2-6; 7 bases map to TRBD1. The CDR3 runs to 16 residues. V was pared by 2 bases and J by 2 bases, with 3 bases of the junction left unmatched. Germline loops: CDR1 SNHLY, CDR2 FYNNEI. CDR3 sequence reads: CASSELQGAGANVLTF. The CDR3 DNA follows: TGTGCCAGCAGTGAACTCCAGGGGGCTGGGGCCAACGTCCTGACTTTC.

The V call is TRBV4-2, the J call TRBJ2-2; 10 nucleotides agree with TRBD2. CDR1 and CDR2 (germline): LGHNA, YNFKEQ. The CDR3 has 16 residues. The V segment lost 0 bases and the J segment 4 bases; nucleotides outside the gene matches: 2. The CDR3 coding sequence is TGTGCCAGCAGCCAAGATCCTAGCGGGAGCACCGGGGAGCTGTTTTTT. Protein: CASSQDPSGSTGELFF.

J is TRBJ2-6 and V is TRBV30; possible D gene TRBD1, 7 bases. The germline V gene has CDR1 GTSNPN and CDR2 SVGIG (reference sequence). CDR3 length: 16 residues. V was pared by 3 bases and J by 0 bases, with 12 bases between. The CDR3 protein is CAWSSGGTSGANVLTF. CDR3 in DNA: TGTGCCTGGAGCTCAGGGGGGACCTCTGGGGCCAACGTCCTGACTTTC.

This clone is deemed medium-sized. V and J are TRBV6-1 and TRBJ1-1, with a weak D call TRBD1 (5 bases). Trimming stripped 7 bases from V and 4 bases from J, with 13 bases between. Per germline, CDR1 MNHNS and CDR2 SASEGT. The CDR3 length is 13 residues. The CDR3 coding sequence is TGTGCCAGCACCTTAAGCGGGGCCACTGAAGCTTTCTTT. Encoded protein: CASTLSGATEAFF.

By share, this clone ranks as medium-sized. The rearrangement uses TRBV29-1 and TRBJ2-7, with 9 bases matching TRBD1. Germline assignment: CDR1 SQVTM and CDR2 ANQGSEA. J lost 5 bases, V lost 0 bases, and 11 bases had no gene match. The CDR3 loop spans 16 amino acids. DNA of the CDR3: TGCAGCGTTGAAGACGCTGGGGGACAGGGCGTCGACGAGCAGTACTTC. This encodes CSVEDAGGQGVDEQYF.

By share, this clone ranks as medium-sized. The rearrangement uses TRBV4-2 and TRBJ2-7, with D perhaps TRBD2 (5 bases). This CDR3 region has 15 residues. Trimming pared 0 bases from V and 3 bases from J, leaving 12 bases between. Germline values: CDR1 LGHNA, CDR2 YNFKEQ. The DNA of the CDR3 is TGTGCCAGCAGCCAAGATGAAGAGGGCGACTACGAGCAGTACTTC. As protein: CASSQDEEGDYEQYF.

The rearrangement joins TRBV7-9 to TRBJ2-5; TRBD2 might be the D (7 bases). This CDR3 is built from 13 residues. Germline-derived CDR1 and CDR2 are SEHNR and FQNEAQ (reference sequence). Trimming removed 6 bases at V and 4 bases at J, with 12 bases between. The CDR3 here is CASRGAGAETQYF. The DNA of the CDR3 is TGTGCCAGCAGGGGGGCGGGAGCAGAGACCCAGTACTTC.

The rearrangement links TRBV5-8 to TRBJ2-1; D is possibly TRBD1 (5 bases). Trimming shortened V by 5 bases and J by 4 bases, and 7 bases separated the two germline ends. This CDR3 comprises 12 residues. The germline V gene has CDR1 SGHTS and CDR2 YDEGEE. This CDR3 reads CASRRQYNEQFF. The DNA of the CDR3 is TGTGCCAGCAGACGACAGTACAATGAGCAGTTCTTC.

The chain couples TRBV19 to TRBJ1-1, with D possibly matching TRBD1 (5 bases). The CDR3 totals 12 residues. Per the germline V gene, CDR1 is LNHDA and CDR2 is SQIVND (reference sequence). Here the CDR3 reads CGAGRLNTEAFF. The CDR3 nucleotides read TGTGGGGCGGGGCGGCTGAACACTGAAGCTTTCTTT. Variable domain in full (rest from reference TRBV19 and TRBJ1-1): DGGITQSPKYLFRKEGQNVTLSCEQNLNHDAMYWYRQDPGQGLRLIYYSQIVNDFQKGDIAEGYSVSREKKESFPLTVTSAQKNPTAFYLCGAGRLNTEAFFGQGTRLTVV.

This sequence joins TRBV5-4 and TRBJ1-2; a weak D match, TRBD1 (6 bases). Trimming shortened V by 3 bases and J by 6 bases, and 15 bases separated the two germline ends. This CDR3 spans 14 amino acids. Germline values: CDR1 SGHNT, CDR2 YYREEE (reference sequence). The CDR3 loop reads CASSSVLGHHGYTF. The CDR3 nucleotides are TGTGCCAGCAGCTCCGTCTTGGGACACCATGGCTACACCTTC.

This clone was seen only once. The V gene is TRBV5-1, the J gene TRBJ2-2; TRBD1 is a possible D gene (6 bases). The germline V gene encodes CDR1 SGHRS and CDR2 YFSETQ. The V end lost 0 bases, the J end lost 5 bases, and 11 bases lay between the germline ends. CDR3 length: 15 residues. CDR3 DNA sequence: TGCGCCAGCAGCTTGGATGGGGGCTGGACCGGGGAGCTGTTTTTT. This codes for CASSLDGGWTGELFF.

J is TRBJ1-2 and V is TRBV10-3, with D hard to call. Trimming took off 2 bases at V and 8 bases at J, with 15 bases between the two ends. Germline CDR1 ENHRY, CDR2 SYGVKD. This CDR3 contains 14 residues. Written as DNA, the CDR3 is TGTGCCATCAGTGAGCCCTCCCCAGATGGCGGCTACACCTTC. Its protein product is CAISEPSPDGGYTF.

The rearrangement uses TRBV30 and TRBJ1-2; the D is unclear. This CDR3 contains 14 residues. V lost 2 bases and J 8 bases, leaving 18 bases between the germline ends. Per germline, CDR1 GTSNPN and CDR2 SVGIG (reference sequence). CDR3 sequence (DNA): TGTGCCTGGAGTCATATCGGACGTGATAGGGGCTACACCTTC. This sequence encodes CAWSHIGRDRGYTF.

CDR3 DNA sequence: TGCGCCACCTCCGAGTCCTTTACAGATACGCAGTATTTT. Protein product: CATSESFTDTQYF. This chain links TRBV10-1 with TRBJ2-3; D gene unclear. CDR1 and CDR2 (germline): WNHNN, SYGVQD (reference sequence). V was clipped by 10 bases and J by 3 bases, with 14 bases between them. The CDR3 is 13 amino acids.

This chain joins TRBV5-1 and TRBJ2-3; the match to TRBD2 covers 9 bases. V was pared by 2 bases and J by 3 bases, with 1 base of the junction left unmatched. CDR3 length equals 14 residues. In germline, CDR1 is SGHRS, CDR2 YFSETQ. The CDR3 here is CASSFSGRTDTQYF. The CDR3 DNA reads as TGCGCCAGCAGCTTTAGCGGGAGAACAGATACGCAGTATTTT.

The chain is built from TRBV9 and TRBJ1-3, with unresolved D. CDR3 length equals 14 residues. The germline V gene has CDR1 SGDLS and CDR2 YYNGEE. The V and J ends lost 4 bases and 3 bases respectively, with 11 bases between them. The CDR3 loop is CASSHQASGNTIYF. As DNA, the CDR3 is TGTGCCAGCAGCCATCAGGCGAGTGGAAACACCATATATTTT.

This sequence joins TRBV19 and TRBJ1-1; D gene ambiguous. The CDR3 runs to 13 residues. The germline V and J ends were trimmed by 5 bases and 1 base, with 8 bases remaining between them. From germline, CDR1 is LNHDA and CDR2 SQIVND (reference sequence). The CDR3 loop is CASSARENTEAFF. The CDR3, as DNA: TGTGCCAGTAGTGCGCGGGAGAACACTGAAGCTTTCTTT.

The genes are TRBV9 and TRBJ2-3, with a tentative D call TRBD1 (6 bases). This CDR3 comprises 15 residues. The germline V gene has CDR1 SGDLS and CDR2 YYNGEE. V shed 0 bases and J shed 9 bases, with 17 bases lying between them. The CDR3 coding sequence is TGTGCCAGCAGCGTAGCAGGGGTCGTCGACTCGACGCAGTATTTT. It specifies CASSVAGVVDSTQYF.